This TCR beta chain was recorded in a study of siplizumab effects on memory and regulatory T cells. Study conclusions and caveats: Siplizumab significantly reduced alloreactive sequences traceable to unstimulated CD4+ memory cells. Treatment with siplizumab left mappable alloreactive CD4+ clones averaging roughly 70% Treg-derived, compared with around 26% in controls.

CDR1 is SNHLY, CDR2 FYNNEI, per germline. V was pared by 7 bases and J by 4 bases, with 6 bases of the junction left unmatched. The length of the CDR3 is 14 residues. Regarding this clone: Antigen: not known.

Repertoires were generated with immunoSEQ multiplex PCR, while TCRdb's copy carries only in-frame clones and drops some. The table records around 94,000 clones, roughly 90% of them present only once. The receptor comes from a human donor in good health. Sequenced sample: CD4+ T cells sorted from blood. This chain links TRBV2 with TRBJ2-7, with 11 nucleotides matching TRBD2. CDR3 sequence reads: CASNVLAGAYEQYF. CDR3 coding DNA: TGTGCCAGCAACGTACTAGCGGGAGCGTACGAGCAGTACTTC.